The 18 T cell receptor beta chains reported below all come from one sample, sequenced in a study of blood T cell repertoires in COVID-19 (dated by TCRdb to 2020 to 2021). The library was prepared using the immunoSEQ multiplex PCR assay. As stored in TCRdb, this immuneACCESS dataset retains in-frame rearrangements with V and J assigned. A fraction of the clones does not appear; measured against another copy, unresolved V genes explain less than half of the discrepancy, and the remainder lacks a known reason. The sample records approximately 91,000 clones, 70% to 90% of which are singletons. The top ten constitute 4% to 5.5% of the sample. Sample: peripheral blood. These receptors originate from a man aged 65 to 79 with acute or convalescent COVID-19.

In DNA form, the CDR3 reads TGTGCCAGCAGCCGCAGGGTTGAAAAACTGTTTTTT. This sequence encodes CASSRRVEKLFF. This chain uses TRBV5-8 with TRBJ1-4, with a tentative D call TRBD1 (5 bases). The germline V gene encodes CDR1 SGHTS and CDR2 YDEGEE. The ends were cut back, 4 bases at V and 7 bases at J, with 8 bases in the middle. This CDR3 spans 12 amino acids.

This clone was seen a handful of times. This sequence joins TRBV19 and TRBJ1-2; 11 nucleotides align to TRBD1. Germline CDR1 is LNHDA and CDR2 is SQIVND (reference sequence). Losses at the gene ends were 3 bases for V and 5 bases for J; bases not matched to a gene: 5. There are 15 residues in the CDR3. The CDR3 is CASSIAGQGGYGYTF. CDR3 coding DNA: TGTGCCAGTAGTATCGCGGGACAGGGGGGATATGGCTACACCTTC.

The chain joins TRBV4-1 to TRBJ1-2, with 8 bases that match TRBD1. The CDR3 covers 15 residues. Looked up from germline, CDR1 is MGHRA and CDR2 is YSYEKL. V dropped 6 bases and J dropped 2; count of bases not matched to a gene: 8. The CDR3 sequence: CASSLEDRVNYGYTF. DNA for the CDR3: TGCGCCAGCAGTCTGGAGGACAGGGTAAACTATGGCTACACCTTC.

This chain joins TRBV9 and TRBJ2-3; D may be TRBD2 (7 bases). CDR3 length equals 16 residues. The V gene's germline CDR1 is SGDLS and CDR2 YYNGEE. V was shortened by 0 bases and J by 6 bases, with 17 bases between the two germline ends. The CDR3 reads CASSVGGRGGADTQYF. The CDR3 DNA reads TGTGCCAGCAGCGTAGGAGGACGAGGGGGGGCGGATACGCAGTATTTT.

V is TRBV7-7 and J is TRBJ2-1; 12 nucleotides line up with TRBD1. The length of the CDR3 is 15 residues. CDR1 SSHAT and CDR2 FNYEAQ come from the germline V gene (reference sequence). The ends lost 4 bases at V and 5 bases at J; junction bases unmatched: 3. The CDR3 DNA reads TGTGCCAGCAGCTCCGGGACAGGGGGCCACAATGAGCAGTTCTTC. Amino acids: CASSSGTGGHNEQFF.

CDR3: CASRERGFSGNTIYF. The CDR3 nucleotides are TGTGCCAGCAGGGAAAGGGGATTCTCTGGAAACACCATATATTTT. J is TRBJ1-3 and V is TRBV2; weak D call: TRBD1 (5 bases). The CDR3 length is 15 residues. Trimming removed 6 bases from V and 0 bases from J, with 12 bases in between. From germline, CDR1 is SNHLY and CDR2 FYNNEI.

The chain has TRBV20-1 and TRBJ2-5, with D perhaps TRBD2 (6 bases). Per the germline V gene, CDR1 is DFQATT and CDR2 is SNEGSKA (reference sequence). This CDR3 contains 14 residues. V was clipped by 3 bases and J by 5 bases, with 16 bases between them. CDR3 amino acids: CSASPSGRLETQYF. CDR3 nucleotide sequence: TGCAGTGCTAGTCCTTCGGGGAGGCTGGAGACCCAGTACTTC.

The J gene is TRBJ2-2, the V gene TRBV28; D may be TRBD1 (6 bases). The germline V gene has CDR1 MDHEN and CDR2 SYDVKM. The CDR3 spans 13 residues. With 2 bases removed from V and 7 bases from J, the gap between germline ends came to 8 bases. As DNA, the CDR3 is TGTGCCAGCAGTTTAAACAGGGTCGGGGAGCTGTTTTTT. Amino acid sequence: CASSLNRVGELFF.

This clone was detected only once. The chain is built from TRBV11-1 and TRBJ2-5; no clear D. The CDR3 extends over 13 amino acids. Germline V gene sequence: CDR1 SGHAT, CDR2 FQDESV (reference sequence). V lost 3 bases and J lost 0, with 5 bases in between. The CDR3 bases are TGTGCCAGCAGCTTGGGCAACCAAGAGACCCAGTACTTC. Protein product: CASSLGNQETQYF.

The chain employs TRBV19 and TRBJ1-5, with 7 bases matching TRBD1. Trimming at V came to 10 bases and at J to 2 bases, leaving 11 bases not matched to a gene. The CDR3 is made up of 15 amino acids. Germline CDR1 LNHDA, CDR2 SQIVND (reference sequence). DNA of the CDR3: TGTGCCACCAACGGTGGAGGGGGCGGCAATCAGCCCCAGCATTTT. As protein: CATNGGGGGNQPQHF.

The chain joins TRBV10-3 to TRBJ2-3; 11 positions match TRBD2. Trimming at V came to 7 bases and at J to 6 bases, leaving 9 bases not matched to a gene. The CDR3 sequence is 15 residues long. The V gene's germline CDR1 is ENHRY and CDR2 SYGVKD. As DNA, the CDR3 is TGTGCCATCAACCCAGCGGCTAGCGGGGGGGATACGCAGTATTTT. It is translated as CAINPAASGGDTQYF.

In regard to this clone: One end of the junction fails to match germline, which may point to a read error. At the DNA level, this CDR3 is encoded by other sequences in the same sample as well. This sequence joins TRBV3-1 (or the pseudogene TRBV3-2) and TRBJ1-6, with D possibly matching TRBD1 (6 bases). The CDR3 has 14 residues. Germline V gives CDR1 LGHDT, CDR2 YNNKEL (reference sequence). CDR3 sequence (DNA): TGTGCCAGCAGCCAAGACAGGGGCGATTCACCTCTCCACTTT. It yields the protein CASSQDRGDSPLHF.

The rearrangement uses TRBV4-2 and TRBJ2-5; the D gene is possibly TRBD1 (6 bases). CDR1 LGHNA and CDR2 YNFKEQ come from the germline V gene. CDR3 size: 14 residues. V was cut by 1 base and J by 2 bases, with 8 bases left in between. The CDR3 sequence is CASSQGTVQETQYF. The CDR3 DNA is TGTGCCAGCAGCCAAGGGACAGTTCAAGAGACCCAGTACTTC.

The CDR3 bases are TGCGCCAGCAGCGTCACAGGGGCTTCAGGGTACGAGCAGTACTTC. Translated: CASSVTGASGYEQYF. V gene TRBV5-1 combines with J gene TRBJ2-7; 7 nucleotides agree with TRBD1. The CDR3 is 15 amino acids. V trimming: 4 bases; J trimming: 4 bases; junction bases outside the gene matches: 11. The germline V gene has CDR1 SGHRS and CDR2 YFSETQ. Combining the CDR3 with reference TRBV5-1 and TRBJ2-7 gives the whole variable domain KAGVTQTPRYLIKTRGQQVTLSCSPISGHRSVSWYQQTPGQGLQFLFEYFSETQRNKGNFPGRFSGRQFSNSRSEMNVSTLELGDSALYLCASSVTGASGYEQYFGPGTRLTVT.

The rearrangement joins TRBV19 to TRBJ1-5, with 7 bases identical to TRBD1. The CDR3 is 15 residues long. The germline V gene encodes CDR1 LNHDA and CDR2 SQIVND (reference sequence). Trimming cost V 7 bases and J 4 bases; bases outside gene matches: 10. The CDR3 coding sequence is TGTGCCAGTACCCAATCAGGGGACAGTAATCAGCCCCAGCATTTT. Protein sequence: CASTQSGDSNQPQHF.

CDR3 nucleotides: TGCGCCAGCAGCTTCCCGACAGGGGGCTTGAACACTGAAGCTTTCTTT. Translation: CASSFPTGGLNTEAFF. J is TRBJ1-1 and V is TRBV5-1; 10 bases line up with TRBD1. This CDR3 has 16 amino acids. V was clipped by 2 bases and J by 0 bases; unmatched bases: 4. Looked up from germline, CDR1 is SGHRS and CDR2 is YFSETQ.

The chain is built from TRBV11-2 and TRBJ2-1; D is perhaps TRBD2 (5 bases). The CDR3 consists of 16 residues. Trimming pared 5 bases from V and 2 bases from J, leaving 16 bases between. Germline V CDR1 and CDR2: SGHAT, FQNNGV. This CDR3 reads CASSPLLLGTYNEQFF. The CDR3 bases are TGTGCCAGCAGCCCTCTGTTACTAGGGACCTACAATGAGCAGTTCTTC.

This chain joins TRBV6-5 and TRBJ2-2; no clear D. Germline V gene data show CDR1 as MNHEY and CDR2 as SVGAGI. V was cut by 8 bases and J by 4 bases, with 14 bases left in between. The CDR3 totals 14 residues. DNA for the CDR3: TGTGCCAGCCGCCTGAACAGCCTCACCGGGGAGCTGTTTTTT. Translating gives CASRLNSLTGELFF.